The 23 T cell receptor beta chains below all came from one sample that was sequenced in a study of T cells in Graves' hyperthyroidism and ophthalmopathy. RNA transcripts yielded amplified TCR beta CDR3 regions. The HTBI primer set drove a first-round RT-PCR of the TCR CDR3. TCRdb itself ran the multiplex PCR reads through MiXCR, one entry per CDR3 protein. Of hundreds of thousands of distinct CDR3 sequences listed, under 45% are singletons. Material: blood. The receptors were sampled from a woman between 40 and 55 years old with Graves' hyperthyroidism.

CDR3 DNA: TGTGCCAGTAGTATACTGGATGGAGAGACCCAGTACTTC. It specifies CASSILDGETQYF. This sequence joins TRBV19 and TRBJ2-5; D is ambiguous. CDR1 is LNHDA, CDR2 SQIVND, per germline (reference sequence). V shed 2 bases and J shed 4 bases, with 8 bases lying between them. The CDR3 is made up of 13 amino acids.

This sequence joins TRBV2 and TRBJ1-2; D call uncertain. CDR1 is SNHLY, CDR2 FYNNEI, per germline. CDR3 length equals 12 residues. Trimming removed 4 bases at V and 5 bases at J, with 8 bases between. CDR3 region: CASSADQYGYTF. The CDR3 DNA sequence: TGTGCCAGCAGTGCGGACCAATATGGCTACACCTTC.

This clonotype occurred a few times. At one end, the junction sequence differs from germline, possibly due to a read error. The genes are TRBV10-3 and TRBJ2-2; D remains ambiguous. Per the germline V gene, CDR1 is ENHRY and CDR2 is SYGVKD. The CDR3 runs 15 residues. The CDR3 loop reads CASSYSRRYTGELFF. For the CDR3, the DNA is TGTGCCAGCAGTTACTCTCGGCGGTACACCGGGGAGCTGTTTTTT.

This clonotype was seen at least ten times. This chain uses TRBV29-1 with TRBJ1-2; possibly TRBD1 for D (6 bases). The germline gives CDR1 SQVTM, CDR2 ANQGSEA. The CDR3 is 14 amino acids. V lost 6 bases to trimming and J lost 4 bases, with 18 bases between them. CDR3 sequence: CSVTDSGGSYGYTF. The CDR3 bases are TGCAGCGTGACGGACAGCGGCGGTTCCTATGGCTACACCTTC.

This clonotype was seen ten or more times. The V call is TRBV6-2 or TRBV6-3, the J call TRBJ1-5; D is uncertain. CDR3 length: 12 amino acids. Deletions cut 1 base from V and 7 bases from J, with 5 bases between. CDR1 MNHEY and CDR2 SVGEGT come from the germline V gene. The CDR3 DNA follows: TGTGCCAGCAGTTACTATGCCCAGCCCCAGCATTTT. Amino acid sequence: CASSYYAQPQHF.

The chain has TRBV4-1 and TRBJ1-3, with unresolved D. There are 16 residues in the CDR3. From germline, CDR1 is MGHRA and CDR2 YSYEKL. V was clipped by 0 bases and J by 3 bases, with 12 bases between them. In DNA form, the CDR3 reads TGCGCCAGCAGCCAAGACTCAGGACGCCTTGGAAACACCATATATTTT. It codes for CASSQDSGRLGNTIYF.

The gene calls are TRBV2 and TRBJ2-7, with D possibly matching TRBD2 (7 bases). Looked up from germline, CDR1 is SNHLY and CDR2 is FYNNEI. CDR3 length: 15 amino acids. Trimming took 4 bases from V and 0 from J, leaving 13 bases between them. CDR3 sequence reads: CASSGGGRSSYEQYF. CDR3 DNA: TGTGCCAGCAGTGGGGGGGGCCGGAGCTCCTACGAGCAGTACTTC.

This clonotype was recorded at least ten times. The chain combines TRBV24-1 with TRBJ1-2; no definite D call. The germline CDR1 and CDR2 sequences are KGHDR and SFDVKD. The CDR3 spans 14 residues. V was clipped by 0 bases and J by 5 bases, with 9 bases between them. The CDR3 sequence: CATSDLNTAYGYTF. In nucleotides, the CDR3 is TGTGCCACCAGTGATTTGAATACGGCTTATGGCTACACCTTC.

This chain connects TRBV7-9 to TRBJ2-1; 8 bases are a match to TRBD2. V shed 6 bases, J shed 8 bases, and the junction held 9 bases outside the gene matches. Germline V gives CDR1 SEHNR, CDR2 FQNEAQ (reference sequence). This CDR3 spans 14 amino acids. In nucleotides, the CDR3 is TGTGCCAGCAGGACCGGACTAGCTTTCGATGAGCAGTTCTTC. Protein sequence: CASRTGLAFDEQFF.

This chain joins TRBV7-2 and TRBJ1-5, with D maybe TRBD1 (6 bases). The germline CDR1 and CDR2 sequences are SGHTA and FQGNSA. Trimming removed 8 bases from V and 0 bases from J, with 29 bases in between. This CDR3 has 20 amino acids. CDR3 loop: CASSPDPGDLNRYSNQPQHF. The CDR3 DNA is TGTGCCAGCTCACCTGATCCAGGGGATCTTAACCGTTATAGCAATCAGCCCCAGCATTTT.

There are many counts of this clonotype. V usage is TRBV5-4 and J usage is TRBJ2-7; D is unresolved. CDR1 and CDR2 (germline): SGHNT, YYREEE (reference sequence). Trimming took 1 base from V and 5 from J, leaving 13 bases between them. CDR3 length equals 14 residues. The CDR3 nucleotides read TGTGCCAGCAGCTTGAAGGCCGCTCGAGACGAGCAGTACTTC. Translated: CASSLKAARDEQYF.

This clonotype occurred many times. The rearrangement joins TRBV7-2 to TRBJ1-6; D remains ambiguous. V was cut by 7 bases and J by 5 bases, with 18 bases left in between. Germline V gene lookup returns CDR1 SGHTA and CDR2 FQGNSA. This CDR3 spans 16 amino acids. The CDR3 DNA reads as TGTGCCAGCAACTCAGATGGCAGCTTTAATAATTCACCCCTCCACTTT. Translated, it gives CASNSDGSFNNSPLHF. The entire variable domain, with the rest obtained from reference TRBV7-2 and TRBJ1-6, is as follows: GAGVSQSPSNKVTEKGKDVELRCDPISGHTALYWYRQSLGQGLEFLIYFQGNSAPDKSGLPSDRFSAERTGGSVSTLTIQRTQQEDSAVYLCASNSDGSFNNSPLHFGNGTRLTVT.

V usage is TRBV7-9 and J usage is TRBJ2-7; 10 nucleotides agree with TRBD1. Germline assignment: CDR1 SEHNR and CDR2 FQNEAQ (reference sequence). The CDR3 is made up of 16 amino acids. Trimming took 11 bases from V and 4 from J; bases not matched to a gene: 17. The CDR3 DNA sequence: TGTGCCTGGAGTTGGTGGACCGGGACAGGGGATTACGAGCAGTACTTC. Translated, it gives CAWSWWTGTGDYEQYF.

The rearrangement joins TRBV2 to TRBJ1-1; unclear D gene. There are 12 residues in the CDR3. The V end was cut by 8 bases, the J end by 0 bases, with 7 bases between. CDR1 SNHLY and CDR2 FYNNEI come from the germline V gene. DNA for the CDR3: TGTGCCAGCCGCAAGTTGAACACTGAAGCTTTCTTT. Its protein product is CASRKLNTEAFF. The variable domain in full, with the rest retrieved from reference TRBV2 and TRBJ1-1, is EPEVTQTPSHQVTQMGQEVILRCVPISNHLYFYWYRQILGQKVEFLVSFYNNEISEKSEIFDDQFSVERPDGSNFTLKIRSTKLEDSAMYFCASRKLNTEAFFGQGTRLTVV.

The chain employs TRBV7-2 and TRBJ1-4, with 7 bases fitting TRBD1. The CDR3 runs 19 residues. V lost 1 base, J lost 4 bases, and 15 bases stayed unmatched. The V gene's germline CDR1 is SGHTA and CDR2 FQGNSA. The CDR3, as DNA: TGTGCCAGCAGCTTAGAGTATTATCAGGGGGGGGCGATTAATGAAAAACTGTTTTTT. It yields the protein CASSLEYYQGGAINEKLFF.

The chain couples TRBV24-1 to TRBJ2-2; 12 bases are a match to TRBD2. Germline CDR1 KGHDR, CDR2 SFDVKD. With V trimmed by 9 bases and J by 4 bases, 11 bases remained unmatched. There are 17 residues in the CDR3. CDR3: CATRLAGETPSTGELFF. The CDR3 DNA reads TGTGCCACCCGACTAGCGGGAGAAACCCCCAGCACCGGGGAGCTGTTTTTT.

The CDR3 nucleotides are TGTGCCAGCCGGGGACGACCCCTCCGGGACTATGGCTACACCTTC. It codes for CASRGRPLRDYGYTF. The rearrangement joins TRBV2 to TRBJ1-2, with D possibly being TRBD1 (5 bases). Trimming cost V 8 bases and J 3 bases, with 19 bases left between them. This CDR3 spans 15 amino acids. Germline V gene sequence: CDR1 SNHLY, CDR2 FYNNEI. The full variable domain, its missing parts supplied by reference TRBV2 and TRBJ1-2, is EPEVTQTPSHQVTQMGQEVILRCVPISNHLYFYWYRQILGQKVEFLVSFYNNEISEKSEIFDDQFSVERPDGSNFTLKIRSTKLEDSAMYFCASRGRPLRDYGYTFGSGTRLTVV.

This chain connects TRBV2 to TRBJ1-6, with a tentative D call TRBD1 (6 bases). The CDR3 has 16 residues. Looked up from germline, CDR1 is SNHLY and CDR2 is FYNNEI. V lost 0 bases, J lost 9 bases, and 15 bases lay in between. The CDR3 DNA reads as TGTGCCAGCAGTGAAGCGGGGACACCGGTTGGTTCACCCCTCCACTTT. It codes for CASSEAGTPVGSPLHF.

This clonotype has a handful of counts. At one end the junction does not follow the germline gene, possibly because of a read error. The genes are TRBV7-7 and TRBJ2-5, with D tentatively TRBD1 (7 bases). Looked up from germline, CDR1 is SSHAT and CDR2 is FNYEAQ (reference sequence). The CDR3 has 14 amino acids. The CDR3 coding sequence is TGTGCTAGCAGTTATGACAGGGCCGGGGGGACCCAGTACTTC. Its protein is CASSYDRAGGTQYF.

This chain's CDR3 is CASGRGGRRYGYTF. CDR3 sequence (DNA): TGTGCTAGTGGCCGAGGGGGGCGACGCTATGGCTACACCTTC. This chain joins TRBV12-5 and TRBJ1-2, with TRBD1 as a possible D gene (6 bases). Germline values: CDR1 LGHNT, CDR2 FRNRAP. Trimming took 6 bases from V and 4 from J, leaving 15 bases between them. This CDR3 is built from 14 residues.

The J gene is TRBJ1-4, the V gene TRBV2; TRBD1 aligns across 8 bases. This CDR3 has 16 amino acids. V lost 1 base to trimming and J lost 4 bases; unmatched junction nucleotides: 5. Germline V lookup: CDR1 SNHLY, CDR2 FYNNEI. The DNA for the CDR3 is TGTGCCAGCAGTGAAGTACCGACAGGGGATAATGAAAAACTGTTTTTT. This gives the protein CASSEVPTGDNEKLFF.

This chain connects TRBV5-6 to TRBJ1-2, with D possibly matching TRBD1 (6 bases). The V end lost 6 bases, the J end lost 4 bases, and 16 bases lay between the germline ends. This CDR3 is 14 amino acids long. CDR1 and CDR2 (germline): SGHDT, YYEEEE. CDR3 nucleotide sequence: TGTGCCAGCACCCTATTGGGGGCTATCTATGGCTACACCTTC. It translates to CASTLLGAIYGYTF.

This sequence joins TRBV7-9 and TRBJ1-2, with a possible D match to TRBD1 (5 bases). Germline V gene lookup returns CDR1 SEHNR and CDR2 FQNEAQ (reference sequence). CDR3 length equals 11 residues. V was trimmed by 5 bases and J by 12 bases, leaving 13 bases between them. The CDR3 protein is CASSPTAGNTF. The DNA for the CDR3 is TGTGCCAGCAGCCCGACAGCCGGAAACACCTTC.